The clone carrying this TCR beta chain has only a few counts. Its antigen is not known. The entry originates in a study of post-analysis software for immune sequencing data. The wider study: The cohort encompassed relapsing-remitting, secondary progressive and progressive-relapsing multiple sclerosis disease courses.

V lost 3 bases, J lost 5 bases, and 7 bases stayed unmatched. The CDR3 length is 15 residues. CDR1 MNHEY and CDR2 SVGAGI come from the germline V gene. Unique molecular identifiers were carried by the TCR beta cDNA libraries. TCRdb passed the PCR reads through MiXCR, listing each CDR3 protein once. The sample holds 700,000 to 800,000 distinct CDR3 sequences, 25% to 30% seen once. General study findings and limits: TRBV5-6, TRBV5-1 and TRBV20-1 were among roughly five TRBV segments more frequent in patients than controls. Strong co-clustering by F measure was seen for same-batch samples. Versus controls, multiple sclerosis patients showed significantly lower diversity (normalized Chao1).

V usage is TRBV6-5 and J usage is TRBJ2-1; 7 bases are a match to TRBD2. The sample taken for sequencing was blood. The sequence was obtained from a girl aged 10-17 years with multiple sclerosis. CDR3 bases: TGTGCCAGCAGTTATCGGCTAAGCGGGGACAATGAGCAGTTCTTC. Its protein product is CASSYRLSGDNEQFF.